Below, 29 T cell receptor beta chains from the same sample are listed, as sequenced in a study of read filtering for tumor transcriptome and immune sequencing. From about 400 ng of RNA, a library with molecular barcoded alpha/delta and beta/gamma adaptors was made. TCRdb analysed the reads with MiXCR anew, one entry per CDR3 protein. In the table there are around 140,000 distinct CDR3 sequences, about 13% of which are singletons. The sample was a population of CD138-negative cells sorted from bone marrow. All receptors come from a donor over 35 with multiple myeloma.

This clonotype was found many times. CDR3 sequence (DNA): TGTGCCAGCAGCTTGGCTTTCGATACGCAGTATTTT. It codes for CASSLAFDTQYF. The V and J genes are TRBV5-6 and TRBJ2-3; no firm D call. Trimming shortened V by 0 bases and J by 6 bases, and 5 bases separated the two germline ends. This CDR3 contains 12 residues. CDR1 is SGHDT, CDR2 YYEEEE, per germline.

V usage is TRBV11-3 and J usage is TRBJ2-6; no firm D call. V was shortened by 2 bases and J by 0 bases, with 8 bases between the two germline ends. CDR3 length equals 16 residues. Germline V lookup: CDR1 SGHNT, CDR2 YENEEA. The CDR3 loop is CASSLRALSGANVLTF. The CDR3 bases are TGTGCCAGCAGCTTACGGGCCCTCTCTGGGGCCAACGTCCTGACTTTC.

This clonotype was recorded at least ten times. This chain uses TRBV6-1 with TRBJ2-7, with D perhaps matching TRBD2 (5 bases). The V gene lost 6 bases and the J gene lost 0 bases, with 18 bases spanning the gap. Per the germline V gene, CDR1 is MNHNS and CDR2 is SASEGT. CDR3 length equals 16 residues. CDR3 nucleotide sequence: TGTGCCAGCAGGAGAAACGGGATAGGGTTCTCCTACGAGCAGTACTTC. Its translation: CASRRNGIGFSYEQYF.

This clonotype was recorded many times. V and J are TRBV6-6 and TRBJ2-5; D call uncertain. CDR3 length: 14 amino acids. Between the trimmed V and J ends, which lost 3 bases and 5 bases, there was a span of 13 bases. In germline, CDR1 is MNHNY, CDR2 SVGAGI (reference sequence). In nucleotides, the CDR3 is TGTGCCAGCAGTTATAGAGGCGCTGGGGAGACCCAGTACTTC. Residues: CASSYRGAGETQYF.

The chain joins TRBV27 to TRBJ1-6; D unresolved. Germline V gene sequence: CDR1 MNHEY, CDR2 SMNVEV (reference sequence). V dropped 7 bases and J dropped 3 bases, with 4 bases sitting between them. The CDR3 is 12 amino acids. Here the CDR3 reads CASKNYNSPLHF. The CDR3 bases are TGTGCCAGCAAAAACTATAATTCACCCCTCCACTTT.

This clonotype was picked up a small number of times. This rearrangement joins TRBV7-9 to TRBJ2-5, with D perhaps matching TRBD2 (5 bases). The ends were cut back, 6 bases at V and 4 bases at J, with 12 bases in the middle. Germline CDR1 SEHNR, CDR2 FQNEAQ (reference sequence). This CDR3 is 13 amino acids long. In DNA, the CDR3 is TGTGCCAGCAGTGACTACCTCGGAGAGACCCAGTACTTC. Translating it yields CASSDYLGETQYF.

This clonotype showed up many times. CDR3 residues: CASSAGLAGLETQYF. CDR3 DNA: TGCGCCAGCAGCGCAGGACTAGCGGGACTAGAGACCCAGTACTTC. The chain employs TRBV5-1 and TRBJ2-5; 12 nucleotides align to TRBD2. This CDR3 is built from 15 residues. Germline CDR1 and CDR2: SGHRS and YFSETQ. With V trimmed by 4 bases and J by 4 bases, 5 bases remained unmatched.

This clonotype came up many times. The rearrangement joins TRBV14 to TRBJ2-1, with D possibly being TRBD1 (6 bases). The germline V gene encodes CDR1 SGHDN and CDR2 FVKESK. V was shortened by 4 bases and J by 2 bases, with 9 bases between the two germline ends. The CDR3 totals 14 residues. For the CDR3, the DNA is TGTGCCAGCAGCCGCCCAGGGGCCTACAATGAGCAGTTCTTC. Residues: CASSRPGAYNEQFF.

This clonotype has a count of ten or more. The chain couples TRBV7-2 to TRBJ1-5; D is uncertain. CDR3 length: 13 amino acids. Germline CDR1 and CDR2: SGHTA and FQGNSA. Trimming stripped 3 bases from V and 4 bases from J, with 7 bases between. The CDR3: CASSFQANQPQHF. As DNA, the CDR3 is TGTGCCAGCAGCTTTCAGGCGAATCAGCCCCAGCATTTT.

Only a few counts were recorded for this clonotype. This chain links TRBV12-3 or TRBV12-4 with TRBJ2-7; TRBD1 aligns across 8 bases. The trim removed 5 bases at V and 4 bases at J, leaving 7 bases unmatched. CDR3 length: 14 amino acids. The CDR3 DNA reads TGTGCCAGCAGTCCAAGGACAGGGAGGTACGAGCAGTACTTC. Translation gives CASSPRTGRYEQYF.

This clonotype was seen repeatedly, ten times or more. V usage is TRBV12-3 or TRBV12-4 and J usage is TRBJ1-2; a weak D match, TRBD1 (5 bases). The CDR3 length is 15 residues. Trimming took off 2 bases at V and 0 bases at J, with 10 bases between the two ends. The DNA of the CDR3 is TGTGCCAGCAGTTTATCTGGGGGACCTAACTATGGCTACACCTTC. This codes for CASSLSGGPNYGYTF.

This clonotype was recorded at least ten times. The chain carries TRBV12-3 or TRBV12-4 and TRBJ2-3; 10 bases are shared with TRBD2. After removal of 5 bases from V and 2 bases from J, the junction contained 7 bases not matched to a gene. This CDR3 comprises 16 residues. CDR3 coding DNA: TGTGCCAGCAGTACGACTAGCGGGTTTGTCACAGATACGCAGTATTTT. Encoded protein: CASSTTSGFVTDTQYF.

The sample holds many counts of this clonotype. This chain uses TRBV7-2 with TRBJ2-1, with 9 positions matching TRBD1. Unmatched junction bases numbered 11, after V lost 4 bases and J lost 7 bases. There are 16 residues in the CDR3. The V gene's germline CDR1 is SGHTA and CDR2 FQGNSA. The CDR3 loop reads CASSSYPGQGWNEQFF. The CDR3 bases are TGTGCCAGCAGCTCATATCCGGGACAGGGTTGGAATGAGCAGTTCTTC.

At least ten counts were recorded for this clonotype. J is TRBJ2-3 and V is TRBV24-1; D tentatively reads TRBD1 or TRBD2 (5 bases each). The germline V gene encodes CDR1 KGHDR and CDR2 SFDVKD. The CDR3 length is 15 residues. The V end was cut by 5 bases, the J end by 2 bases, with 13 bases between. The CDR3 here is CATSAPGPVTDTQYF. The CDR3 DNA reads TGTGCCACCAGTGCCCCGGGACCTGTCACAGATACGCAGTATTTT.

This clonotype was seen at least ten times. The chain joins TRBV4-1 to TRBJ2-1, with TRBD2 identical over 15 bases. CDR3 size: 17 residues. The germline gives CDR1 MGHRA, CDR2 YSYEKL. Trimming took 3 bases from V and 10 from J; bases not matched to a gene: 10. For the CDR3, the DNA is TGCGCCAGCAGCCAGGGGACTAGCGGGAGGCCGCCCCGAGAGCAGTTCTTC. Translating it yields CASSQGTSGRPPREQFF.

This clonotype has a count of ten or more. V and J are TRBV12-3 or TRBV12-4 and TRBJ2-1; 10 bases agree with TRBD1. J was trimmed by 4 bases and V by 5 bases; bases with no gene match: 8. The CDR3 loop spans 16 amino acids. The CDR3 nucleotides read TGTGCCAGCAGTCAGGGACAGGGGAACTTTTACAATGAGCAGTTCTTC. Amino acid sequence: CASSQGQGNFYNEQFF.

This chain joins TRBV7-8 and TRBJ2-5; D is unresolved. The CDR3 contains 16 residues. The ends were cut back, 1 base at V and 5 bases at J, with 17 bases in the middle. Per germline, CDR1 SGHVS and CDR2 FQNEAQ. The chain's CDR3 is CASSLVAGLGRETQYF. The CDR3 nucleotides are TGTGCCAGCAGCTTAGTGGCAGGTTTGGGTCGGGAGACCCAGTACTTC.

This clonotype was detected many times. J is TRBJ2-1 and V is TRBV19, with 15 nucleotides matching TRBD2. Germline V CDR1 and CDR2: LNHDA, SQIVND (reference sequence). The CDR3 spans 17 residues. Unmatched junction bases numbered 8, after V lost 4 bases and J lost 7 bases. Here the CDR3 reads CASSRTSGRALRNEQFF. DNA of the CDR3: TGTGCCAGTAGTAGGACTAGCGGGAGGGCCCTAAGGAATGAGCAGTTCTTC.

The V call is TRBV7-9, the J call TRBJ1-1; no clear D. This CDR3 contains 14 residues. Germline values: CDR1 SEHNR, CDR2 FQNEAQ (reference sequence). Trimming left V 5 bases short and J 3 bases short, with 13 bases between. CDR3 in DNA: TGTGCCAGCAGCCGAAACCAGGAACACACTGAAGCTTTCTTT. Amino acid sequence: CASSRNQEHTEAFF.

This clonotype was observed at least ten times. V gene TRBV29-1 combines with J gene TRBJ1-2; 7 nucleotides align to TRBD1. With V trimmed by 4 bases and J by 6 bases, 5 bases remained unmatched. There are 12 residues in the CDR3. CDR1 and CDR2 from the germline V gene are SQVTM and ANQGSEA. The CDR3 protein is CSVVFRGNGYTF. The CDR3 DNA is TGCAGCGTTGTCTTCAGGGGGAATGGCTACACCTTC.

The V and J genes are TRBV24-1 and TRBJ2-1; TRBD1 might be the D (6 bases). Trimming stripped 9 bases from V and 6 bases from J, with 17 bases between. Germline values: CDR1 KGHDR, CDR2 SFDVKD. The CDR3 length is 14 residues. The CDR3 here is CATAAGVVGNEQFF. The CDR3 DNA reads TGTGCCACCGCCGCAGGGGTTGTAGGCAATGAGCAGTTCTTC.

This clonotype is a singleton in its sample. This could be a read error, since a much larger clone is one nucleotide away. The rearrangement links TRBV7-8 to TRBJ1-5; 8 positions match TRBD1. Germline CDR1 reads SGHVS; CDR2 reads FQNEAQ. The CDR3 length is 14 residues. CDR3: CASSLGQGSQPRHF. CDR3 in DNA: TGTGCCAGCAGCTTAGGACAGGGGAGTCAGCCCCGGCATTTT.

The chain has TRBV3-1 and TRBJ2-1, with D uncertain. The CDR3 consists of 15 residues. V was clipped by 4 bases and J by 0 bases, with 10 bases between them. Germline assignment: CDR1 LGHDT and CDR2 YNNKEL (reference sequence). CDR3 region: CASSRASSSYNEQFF. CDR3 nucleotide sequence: TGTGCCAGCAGCCGGGCCTCGAGCTCCTACAATGAGCAGTTCTTC.

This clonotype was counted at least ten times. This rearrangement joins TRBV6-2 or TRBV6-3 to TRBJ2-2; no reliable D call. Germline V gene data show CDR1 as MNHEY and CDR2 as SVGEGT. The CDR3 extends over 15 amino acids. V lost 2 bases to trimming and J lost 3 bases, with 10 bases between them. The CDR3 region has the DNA TGTGCCAGCAGTTACCTCCGGATAGACACCGGGGAGCTGTTTTTT. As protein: CASSYLRIDTGELFF.

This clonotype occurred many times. CDR3 protein: CASSPRTSGATANEQFF. Written as DNA, the CDR3 is TGTGCCAGCAGCCCAAGGACTAGCGGCGCAACGGCGAATGAGCAGTTCTTC. The chain employs TRBV7-9 and TRBJ2-1; the match to TRBD2 covers 10 bases. The germline V gene encodes CDR1 SEHNR and CDR2 FQNEAQ (reference sequence). After removal of 5 bases from V and 7 bases from J, the junction contained 14 bases not matched to a gene. The CDR3 has 17 amino acids.

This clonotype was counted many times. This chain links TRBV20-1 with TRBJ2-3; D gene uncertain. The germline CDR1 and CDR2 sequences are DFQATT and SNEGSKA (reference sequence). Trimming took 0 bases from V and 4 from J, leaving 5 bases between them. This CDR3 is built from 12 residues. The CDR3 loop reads CSARDSADTQYF. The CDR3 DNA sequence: TGCAGTGCTAGAGATTCGGCAGATACGCAGTATTTT.

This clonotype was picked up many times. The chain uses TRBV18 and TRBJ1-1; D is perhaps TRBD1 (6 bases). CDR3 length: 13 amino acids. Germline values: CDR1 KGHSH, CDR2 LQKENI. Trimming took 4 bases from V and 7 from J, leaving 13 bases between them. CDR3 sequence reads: CASSRVGGSEAFF. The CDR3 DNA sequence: TGTGCCAGCTCACGAGTTGGGGGCAGTGAAGCTTTCTTT.

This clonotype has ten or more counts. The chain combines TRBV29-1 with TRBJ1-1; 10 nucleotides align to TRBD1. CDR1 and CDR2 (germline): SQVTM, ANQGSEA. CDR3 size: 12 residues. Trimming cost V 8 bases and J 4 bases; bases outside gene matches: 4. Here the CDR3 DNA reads TGCAGCTCAAGGACAGGGGGCACTGAAGCTTTCTTT. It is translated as CSSRTGGTEAFF. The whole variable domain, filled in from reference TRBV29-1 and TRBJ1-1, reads SAVISQKPSRDICQRGTSLTIQCQVDSQVTMMFWYRQQPGQSLTLIATANQGSEATYESGFVIDKFPISRPNLTFSTLTVSNMSPEDSSIYLCSSRTGGTEAFFGQGTRLTVV.

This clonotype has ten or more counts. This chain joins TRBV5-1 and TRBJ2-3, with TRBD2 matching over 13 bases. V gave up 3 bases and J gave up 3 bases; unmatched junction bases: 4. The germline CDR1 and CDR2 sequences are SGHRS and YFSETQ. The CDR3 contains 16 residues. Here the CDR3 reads CASSSTSGRTTDTQYF. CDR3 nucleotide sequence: TGCGCCAGCAGCTCGACTAGCGGGAGGACGACAGATACGCAGTATTTT.